The entry that follows covers one T cell receptor (beta chain) sequence. As yet, its antigen is unknown. There are 14 residues in the CDR3. Unmatched junction bases numbered 6, after V lost 3 bases and J lost 4 bases. Germline loops: CDR1 DFQATT, CDR2 SNEGSKA (reference sequence). The sample is drawn from a study of post-analysis software for immune sequencing data. Overall study results and limits: Elevated frequency relative to controls characterized several TRBV segments in patients, TRBV5-6, TRBV5-1 and TRBV20-1 among them. Samples from one preparation batch, clustered by F measure, grouped strongly together. Patients with multiple sclerosis recorded significantly lower normalized Chao1 diversity than controls, the study found.

TCR beta libraries were prepared from cDNA with unique molecular identifiers. It was from about 1 to 10 million T cells that some 500,000 cDNA molecules came. TCRdb fed the PCR reads into MiXCR, producing one record per CDR3 protein. The profile shows approximately 350,000 distinct CDR3 sequences, less than 40% of them singletons. The V call is TRBV20-1, the J call TRBJ2-1, with 7 bases aligning to TRBD2. The sequence was obtained from a girl between 10 and 17 years old with multiple sclerosis. Sample: blood. The CDR3 DNA sequence: TGCAGTGCTAGCCCCGGGACTACGTACAATGAGCAGTTCTTC. Its translation: CSASPGTTYNEQFF.